Presented here are 25 T cell receptor beta chains from one specimen sequenced in a study of shared clonotypes between healthy human individuals. The data were produced by immunoSEQ multiplex PCR, yet TCRdb's version contains in-frame clones alone and is incomplete. Counted here are about 1 million clones, more than 65% occurring once; the ten biggest clones make up approximately 1.5%. Material for sequencing was memory CD4+ T cells sorted from blood. Subset noted: CD45RA-negative fraction. Source of these receptors: a man aged 18 to 29 in good health.

In this sample, this clone turned up a few times. The chain is built from TRBV5-6 and TRBJ2-3; D gene unclear. Looked up from germline, CDR1 is SGHDT and CDR2 is YYEEEE. This CDR3 comprises 11 residues. V lost 7 bases and J 5 bases, leaving 8 bases between the germline ends. DNA of the CDR3: TGTGCCAGCGAGCACAGAGATACGCAGTATTTT. Translated: CASEHRDTQYF.

V gene TRBV5-6 combines with J gene TRBJ2-5; 7 positions agree with TRBD1. Germline V CDR1 and CDR2: SGHDT, YYEEEE. The CDR3 contains 13 residues. V shed 4 bases, J shed 5 bases, and the junction held 5 bases outside the gene matches. The CDR3 loop is CASSRGRWETQYF. Written as DNA, the CDR3 is TGTGCCAGCAGCAGGGGGCGCTGGGAGACCCAGTACTTC.

The gene calls are TRBV4-1 and TRBJ1-5; D remains ambiguous. The CDR3 extends over 13 amino acids. Per germline, CDR1 MGHRA and CDR2 YSYEKL. Trimming stripped 4 bases from V and 7 bases from J, with 11 bases between. CDR3 sequence reads: CASSLAVGQPQHF. The CDR3 DNA reads TGCGCCAGCAGCCTCGCGGTGGGCCAGCCCCAGCATTTT.

This chain links TRBV5-4 with TRBJ2-4, with 9 bases matching TRBD1. Germline-derived CDR1 and CDR2 are SGHNT and YYREEE (reference sequence). This CDR3 contains 13 residues. J was trimmed by 7 bases and V by 4 bases; bases with no gene match: 3. DNA of the CDR3: TGTGCCAGCAGCCCTGGGACAGGGAACATTCAGTACTTC. Amino acid sequence: CASSPGTGNIQYF.

The CDR3 sequence is CASSPRGNSPLHF. CDR3 sequence (DNA): TGTGCCAGCAGCCCACGCGGGAATTCACCCCTCCACTTT. The chain uses TRBV14 and TRBJ1-6; no clear D. The CDR3 is made up of 13 amino acids. The germline V and J ends were trimmed by 4 bases and 7 bases, with 8 bases remaining between them. In germline, CDR1 is SGHDN, CDR2 FVKESK.

DNA of the CDR3: TGTGCCAGCACCTGGACTCCCAAGGCCACAGATACGCAGTATTTT. Translation gives CASTWTPKATDTQYF. J is TRBJ2-3 and V is TRBV5-6; D may be TRBD2 (5 bases). Trimming shortened V by 6 bases and J by 2 bases, and 16 bases separated the two germline ends. The CDR3 is 15 amino acids. Per germline, CDR1 SGHDT and CDR2 YYEEEE.

Concerning this clone itself: Different DNA sequences within this sample yield the same CDR3. The chain carries TRBV19 and TRBJ2-3; D might be TRBD2 (5 bases). This CDR3 comprises 13 residues. CDR1 and CDR2 from the germline V gene are LNHDA and SQIVND (reference sequence). Trimming removed 1 base at V and 6 bases at J, with 8 bases between. The CDR3 nucleotides read TGTGCCAGTAGTATAGGGCGGGCGGATACGCAGTATTTT. The encoded protein is CASSIGRADTQYF.

The chain joins TRBV6-6 to TRBJ2-7; perhaps TRBD1 as D (7 bases). Trimming took off 7 bases at V and 7 bases at J, with 17 bases between the two ends. Germline V CDR1 and CDR2: MNHNY, SVGAGI (reference sequence). The CDR3 length is 13 residues. The CDR3 loop is CASISRAGGEQYF. CDR3 nucleotide sequence: TGTGCCAGCATTTCCAGGGCAGGGGGGGAGCAGTACTTC.

The genes are TRBV28 and TRBJ1-4, with D unclear. V shed 5 bases and J shed 0 bases, with 13 bases lying between them. The length of the CDR3 is 16 residues. Germline CDR1 MDHEN, CDR2 SYDVKM. The CDR3 region has the DNA TGTGCCAGCAGTGCCGCCCACATTACAACTAATGAAAAACTGTTTTTT. It encodes CASSAAHITTNEKLFF. Complete variable domain (other parts from reference TRBV28 and TRBJ1-4): DVKVTQSSRYLVKRTGEKVFLECVQDMDHENMFWYRQDPGLGLRLIYFSYDVKMKEKGDIPEGYSVSREKKERFSLILESASTNQTSMYLCASSAAHITTNEKLFFGSGTQLSVL.

Notes on this clone: Other DNA variants within this sample encode the same CDR3. The rearrangement uses TRBV5-4 and TRBJ1-2; D remains unclear. The germline V and J ends were trimmed by 4 bases and 1 base, with 5 bases remaining between them. Germline V CDR1 and CDR2: SGHNT, YYREEE (reference sequence). The CDR3 spans 12 residues. CDR3: CASSLDNYGYTF. Here the CDR3 DNA reads TGTGCCAGCAGCCTCGATAACTATGGCTACACCTTC.

V usage is TRBV30 and J usage is TRBJ2-5; the D is unclear. This CDR3 contains 11 residues. Deletions cut 5 bases from V and 1 base from J, with 5 bases between. The germline V gene encodes CDR1 GTSNPN and CDR2 SVGIG (reference sequence). The CDR3 spells CAWARQETQYF. The CDR3 nucleotides read TGTGCCTGGGCCCGCCAAGAGACCCAGTACTTC.

V usage is TRBV6-1 and J usage is TRBJ1-1; D gene unclear. Looked up from germline, CDR1 is MNHNS and CDR2 is SASEGT. V was cut by 6 bases and J by 5 bases, with 7 bases left in between. There are 11 residues in the CDR3. The CDR3 protein is CASRSRTEAFF. In nucleotides, the CDR3 is TGTGCCAGCAGGTCGAGAACTGAAGCTTTCTTT.

The genes are TRBV6-5 and TRBJ2-7; the D gene could be TRBD1 or TRBD2 (5 bases each). From germline, CDR1 is MNHEY and CDR2 SVGAGI. This CDR3 has 13 amino acids. The V end was cut by 0 bases, the J end by 9 bases, with 12 bases between. CDR3 in amino acids: CASSYSVGVRQYF. The CDR3 DNA reads as TGTGCCAGCAGTTACTCGGTGGGGGTTAGGCAGTACTTC.

The chain uses TRBV6-5 and TRBJ2-2; 8 bases are shared with TRBD1. The CDR3 spans 15 residues. Trimming cost V 7 bases and J 5 bases; bases outside gene matches: 9. Per germline, CDR1 MNHEY and CDR2 SVGAGI. This chain's CDR3 is CASTRQGKGTGELFF. The DNA for the CDR3 is TGTGCCAGCACCCGACAGGGGAAAGGAACCGGGGAGCTGTTTTTT.

This CDR3 reads CASRPPSLQRSYEQYF. In DNA, the CDR3 is TGTGCCAGCAGACCCCCATCCTTACAGCGCTCCTACGAGCAGTACTTC. V and J are TRBV28 and TRBJ2-7, with D unresolved. Germline V lookup: CDR1 MDHEN, CDR2 SYDVKM. This CDR3 spans 16 amino acids. Trimming left V 6 bases short and J 0 bases short, with 18 bases between.

This sequence joins TRBV11-2 and TRBJ2-5; 10 positions agree with TRBD1. Trimming took 5 bases from V and 7 from J; bases not matched to a gene: 7. Germline V CDR1 and CDR2: SGHAT, FQNNGV. The CDR3 runs to 14 residues. The CDR3 region has the DNA TGTGCCAGCAGCCAGACAGGGGGCGGAGGGACCCAGTACTTC. This codes for CASSQTGGGGTQYF. Based on the CDR3 plus reference TRBV11-2 and TRBJ2-5, the full variable domain is EAGVAQSPRYKIIEKRQSVAFWCNPISGHATLYWYQQILGQGPKLLIQFQNNGVVDDSQLPKDRFSAERLKGVDSTLKIQPAKLEDSAVYLCASSQTGGGGTQYFGPGTRLLVL.

The chain links TRBV5-1 to TRBJ2-7, with D perhaps TRBD1 (5 bases). CDR1 is SGHRS, CDR2 YFSETQ, per germline. This CDR3 is built from 15 residues. The ends were cut back, 0 bases at V and 5 bases at J, with 15 bases in the middle. The CDR3 nucleotides are TGCGCCAGCAGCTTGGCCGGCAGGGATTTGGACGAGCAGTACTTC. It yields the protein CASSLAGRDLDEQYF.

Only one count was recorded for this clone. This chain links TRBV14 with TRBJ2-6, with 9 positions matching TRBD1. CDR3 length: 16 residues. Germline V gives CDR1 SGHDN, CDR2 FVKESK. The V and J ends lost 4 bases and 4 bases, in that order; junction bases with no gene match: 5. This chain's CDR3 is CASSRDRGYGANVLTF. CDR3 DNA: TGTGCCAGCAGCCGAGACAGGGGGTACGGGGCCAACGTCCTGACTTTC.

The rearrangement joins TRBV18 to TRBJ1-1; the D gene is possibly TRBD1 (5 bases). This CDR3 region has 13 residues. Germline CDR1 KGHSH, CDR2 LQKENI. Trimming left V 6 bases short and J 1 base short, with 9 bases between. CDR3 sequence reads: CASSRGQNTEAFF. CDR3 sequence (DNA): TGTGCCAGCTCCCGAGGACAGAACACTGAAGCTTTCTTT.

In DNA form, the CDR3 reads TGTGCCAGCGATCGGACGGGCACTGAAGCTTTCTTT. As protein: CASDRTGTEAFF. The chain has TRBV2 and TRBJ1-1; D remains unclear. The CDR3 covers 12 residues. The ends were cut back, 8 bases at V and 4 bases at J, with 11 bases in the middle. Per germline, CDR1 SNHLY and CDR2 FYNNEI.

V and J are TRBV18 and TRBJ1-5; 9 bases align to TRBD1. Looked up from germline, CDR1 is KGHSH and CDR2 is LQKENI. The CDR3 covers 17 residues. The trim removed 4 bases at V and 6 bases at J, leaving 13 bases unmatched. Written as DNA, the CDR3 is TGTGCCAGCTCACATATTTCCGGGACAGGGAGTAGTCAGCCCCAGCATTTT. Protein product: CASSHISGTGSSQPQHF.

This chain uses TRBV10-3 with TRBJ2-2; tentatively, D is TRBD1 (6 bases). V was cut by 10 bases and J by 0 bases, with 18 bases left in between. The CDR3 sequence is 16 residues long. Germline V CDR1 and CDR2: ENHRY, SYGVKD. The DNA of the CDR3 is TGTGCCACAAAGGCTTCAGGGACAACGAACACCGGGGAGCTGTTTTTT. It translates to CATKASGTTNTGELFF.

The chain's CDR3 is CASSLDLTSGSNEQFF. CDR3 coding DNA: TGTGCCAGCAGCTTAGATCTGACTAGCGGGAGTAATGAGCAGTTCTTC. The chain links TRBV7-6 to TRBJ2-1; 12 nucleotides match TRBD2. The CDR3 sequence is 16 residues long. V lost 1 base, J lost 7 bases, and 5 bases stayed unmatched. Per the germline V gene, CDR1 is SGHVS and CDR2 is FNYEAQ. The whole variable domain, remainder taken from reference TRBV7-6 and TRBJ2-1, is GAGVSQSPRYKVTKRGQDVALRCDPISGHVSLYWYRQALGQGPEFLTYFNYEAQQDKSGLPNDRFSAERPEGSISTLTIQRTEQRDSAMYRCASSLDLTSGSNEQFFGPGTRLTVL.

This clone was observed a handful of times. The chain links TRBV28 to TRBJ1-1, with 8 bases aligning to TRBD1. The CDR3 length is 15 residues. The germline gives CDR1 MDHEN, CDR2 SYDVKM. V lost 5 bases and J lost 4; bases outside the gene matches: 9. DNA of the CDR3: TGTGCCAGCAGTGTATCAGGGGGCCGGCGCACTGAAGCTTTCTTT. The encoded protein is CASSVSGGRRTEAFF.

The chain has TRBV5-1 and TRBJ2-7, with D possibly TRBD2 on 6 matching bases. Trimming stripped 4 bases from V and 4 bases from J, with 15 bases between. The CDR3 totals 14 residues. CDR1 and CDR2 (germline): SGHRS, YFSETQ. The CDR3 protein is CASSRDPREYEQYF. The DNA of the CDR3 is TGCGCCAGCAGCAGGGACCCACGGGAGTACGAGCAGTACTTC.